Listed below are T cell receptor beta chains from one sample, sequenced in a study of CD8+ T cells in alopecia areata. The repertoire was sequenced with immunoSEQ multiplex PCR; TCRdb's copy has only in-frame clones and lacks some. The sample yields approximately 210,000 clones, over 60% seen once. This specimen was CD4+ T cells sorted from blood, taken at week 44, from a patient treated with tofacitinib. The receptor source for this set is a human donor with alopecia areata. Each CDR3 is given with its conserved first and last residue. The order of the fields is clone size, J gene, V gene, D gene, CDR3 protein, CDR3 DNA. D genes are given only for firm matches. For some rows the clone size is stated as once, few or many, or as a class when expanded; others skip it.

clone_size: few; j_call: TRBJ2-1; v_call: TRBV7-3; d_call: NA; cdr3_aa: CASSPTGNSYNEQFF; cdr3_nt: TGTGCCAGCAGCCCAACAGGGAACTCCTACAATGAGCAGTTCTTC
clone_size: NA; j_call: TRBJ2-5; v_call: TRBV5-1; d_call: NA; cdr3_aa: CASSLEPGPGGTQYF; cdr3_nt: TGCGCCAGCAGCTTGGAGCCGGGCCCTGGGGGGACCCAGTACTTC
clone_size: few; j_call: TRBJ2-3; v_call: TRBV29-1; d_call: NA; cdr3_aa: CSVESSSWRSTDTQYF; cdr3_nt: TGCAGCGTCGAATCTAGCTCATGGCGGAGCACAGATACGCAGTATTTT
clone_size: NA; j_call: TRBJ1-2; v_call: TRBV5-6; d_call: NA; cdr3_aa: CASSREDSVGYGYTF; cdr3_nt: TGTGCCAGCAGCAGGGAAGACAGCGTGGGATATGGCTACACCTTC
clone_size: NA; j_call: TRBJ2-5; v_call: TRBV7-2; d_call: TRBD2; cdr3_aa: CASSATSGVYQETQYF; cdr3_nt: TGTGCCAGCAGCGCGACTAGCGGGGTATACCAAGAGACCCAGTACTTC
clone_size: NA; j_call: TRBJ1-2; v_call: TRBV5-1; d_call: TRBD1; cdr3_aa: CASSLDGTGPYGYTF; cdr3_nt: TGCGCCAGCAGCTTGGATGGGACAGGACCTTATGGCTACACCTTC
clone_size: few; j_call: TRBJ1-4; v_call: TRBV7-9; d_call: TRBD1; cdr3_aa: CAIGTGDEKLFF; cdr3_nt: TGTGCCATAGGGACAGGGGATGAAAAACTGTTTTTT
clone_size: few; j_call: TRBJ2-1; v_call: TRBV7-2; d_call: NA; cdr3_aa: CASSLAGVDNEQFF; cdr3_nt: TGTGCCAGCAGCTTAGCGGGAGTGGACAATGAGCAGTTCTTC
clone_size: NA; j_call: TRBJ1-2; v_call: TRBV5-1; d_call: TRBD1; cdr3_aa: CASSLDGTGGYGYTF; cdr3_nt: TGCGCCAGCAGCTTGGACGGGACAGGGGGCTATGGCTACACCTTC
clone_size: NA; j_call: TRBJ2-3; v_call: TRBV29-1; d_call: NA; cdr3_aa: CSVDMGPPQYF; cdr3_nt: TGCAGCGTTGACATGGGGCCCCCCCAGTATTTT
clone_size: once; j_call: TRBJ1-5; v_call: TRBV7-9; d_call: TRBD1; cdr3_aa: CASSLEIGGRQPQHF; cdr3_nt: TGTGCCAGCAGCTTAGAAATAGGGGGCCGGCAGCCCCAGCATTTT
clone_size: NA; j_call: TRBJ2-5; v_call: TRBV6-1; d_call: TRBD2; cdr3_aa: CASSEREIGLAAYSAQYF; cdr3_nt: TGTGCCAGCAGTGAAAGGGAGATAGGACTAGCGGCGTATTCGGCCCAGTACTTC
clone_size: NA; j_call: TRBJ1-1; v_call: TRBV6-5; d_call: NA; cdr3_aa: CASSSHGGIKGEAFF; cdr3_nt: TGTGCCAGCAGCTCCCATGGGGGAATTAAGGGTGAAGCTTTCTTT
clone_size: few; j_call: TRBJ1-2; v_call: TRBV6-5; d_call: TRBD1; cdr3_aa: CASSPGTDNGYTF; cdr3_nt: TGTGCCAGCAGCCCCGGGACAGATAATGGCTACACCTTC
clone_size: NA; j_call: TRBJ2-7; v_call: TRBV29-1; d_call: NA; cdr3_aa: CSVTVLGDEQYF; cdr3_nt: TGCAGCGTAACAGTATTAGGCGACGAGCAGTACTTC
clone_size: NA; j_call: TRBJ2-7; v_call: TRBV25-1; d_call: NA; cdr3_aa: CASSGSYEQYF; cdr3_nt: TGTGCCAGCAGTGGGTCCTACGAGCAGTACTTC
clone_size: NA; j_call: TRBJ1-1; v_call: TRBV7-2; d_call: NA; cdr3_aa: CASSLGEGTEAFF; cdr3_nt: TGTGCCAGCAGCTTAGGCGAGGGCACTGAAGCTTTCTTT
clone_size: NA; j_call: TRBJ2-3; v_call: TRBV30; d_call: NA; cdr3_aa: CAWRGLGTQYF; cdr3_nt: TGTGCCTGGAGAGGGCTGGGTACGCAGTATTTT
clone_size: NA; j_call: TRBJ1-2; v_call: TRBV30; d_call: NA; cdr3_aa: CAWSSGLNGYTF; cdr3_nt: TGTGCCTGGTCTAGCGGGTTAAATGGCTACACCTTC
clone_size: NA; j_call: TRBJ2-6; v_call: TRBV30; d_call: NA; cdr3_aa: CAWSGIGANVLTF; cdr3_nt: TGTGCCTGGAGTGGAATAGGGGCCAACGTCCTGACTTTC
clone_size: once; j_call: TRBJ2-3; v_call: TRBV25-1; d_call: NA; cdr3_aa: CASSPLAGRGGGDTQYF; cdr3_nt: TGTGCCAGCAGTCCATTGGCCGGCAGGGGAGGGGGAGATACGCAGTATTTT
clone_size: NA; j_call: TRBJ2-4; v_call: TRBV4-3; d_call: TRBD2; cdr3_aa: CASSQEGAGGNIQYF; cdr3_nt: TGCGCCAGCAGCCAAGAAGGAGCGGGGGGGAACATTCAGTACTTC
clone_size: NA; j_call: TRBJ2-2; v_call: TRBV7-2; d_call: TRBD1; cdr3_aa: CASSRDRAGELFF; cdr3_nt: TGTGCCAGCAGCCGAGACAGGGCCGGGGAGCTGTTTTTT
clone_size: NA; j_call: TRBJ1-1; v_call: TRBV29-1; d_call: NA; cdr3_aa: CSSSEGLRLEAFF; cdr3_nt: TGCAGCTCCTCGGAAGGGCTGCGCTTGGAAGCTTTCTTT
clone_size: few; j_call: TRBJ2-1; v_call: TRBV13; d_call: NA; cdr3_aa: CASRGRGTNNEQFF; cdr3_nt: TGTGCCAGCAGGGGCCGCGGGACCAACAATGAGCAGTTCTTC
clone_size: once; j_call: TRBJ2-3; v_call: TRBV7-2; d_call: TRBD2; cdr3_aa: CASSGTSGSTDTQYF; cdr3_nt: TGTGCCAGCAGCGGAACTAGCGGGAGCACAGATACGCAGTATTTT
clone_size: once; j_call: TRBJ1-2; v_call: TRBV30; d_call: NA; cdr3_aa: CAWRRGRDYGYTF; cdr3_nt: TGTGCCTGGAGAAGGGGCAGGGACTATGGCTACACCTTC
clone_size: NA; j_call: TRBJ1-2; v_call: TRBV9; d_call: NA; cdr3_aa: CASSVGGEANYGYTF; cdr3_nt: TGTGCCAGCAGCGTAGGAGGGGAGGCTAACTATGGCTACACCTTC
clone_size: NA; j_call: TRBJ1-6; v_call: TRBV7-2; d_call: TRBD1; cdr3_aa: CASSLPGGTGNSPLHF; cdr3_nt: TGTGCCAGCAGCCTCCCAGGGGGTACGGGGAATTCACCCCTCCACTTT
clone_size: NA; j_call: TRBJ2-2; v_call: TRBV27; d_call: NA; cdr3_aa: CASRPFEGVSGELFF; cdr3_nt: TGTGCCAGCAGACCCTTCGAAGGGGTCTCCGGGGAGCTGTTTTTT
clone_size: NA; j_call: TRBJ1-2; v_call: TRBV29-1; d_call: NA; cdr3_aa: CSVEDPGRVDGYTF; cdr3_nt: TGCAGCGTTGAAGATCCAGGCAGGGTGGATGGCTACACCTTC
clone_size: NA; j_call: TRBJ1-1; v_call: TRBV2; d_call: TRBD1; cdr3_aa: CASQTTGGTEAFF; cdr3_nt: TGTGCCAGTCAGACGACAGGGGGAACTGAAGCTTTCTTT
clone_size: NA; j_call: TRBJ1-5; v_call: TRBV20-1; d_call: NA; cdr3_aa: CRTEIHQPQHF; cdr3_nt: TGCAGAACGGAAATTCATCAGCCCCAGCATTTT
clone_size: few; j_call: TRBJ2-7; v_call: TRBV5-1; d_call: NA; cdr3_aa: CASSLGPVNYEQYF; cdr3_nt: TGCGCCAGCAGCTTGGGGCCAGTTAACTACGAGCAGTACTTC
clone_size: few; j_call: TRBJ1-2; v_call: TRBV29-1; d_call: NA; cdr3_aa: CSVAGNYGYTF; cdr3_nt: TGCAGCGTTGCGGGGAACTATGGCTACACCTTC
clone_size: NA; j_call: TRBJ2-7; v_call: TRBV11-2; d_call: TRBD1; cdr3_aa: CASSSRSTGARYEQYF; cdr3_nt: TGTGCCAGCAGCTCGCGATCAACAGGGGCCCGCTACGAGCAGTACTTC
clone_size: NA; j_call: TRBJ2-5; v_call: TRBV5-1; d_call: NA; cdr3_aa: CASSPRGLGQETQYF; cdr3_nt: TGCGCCAGCAGCCCACGAGGCCTGGGGCAAGAGACCCAGTACTTC
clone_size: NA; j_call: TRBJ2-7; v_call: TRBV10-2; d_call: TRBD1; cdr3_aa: CASRIDREPYYEQYF; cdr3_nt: TGCGCCAGCAGGATAGACAGGGAGCCCTACTACGAGCAGTACTTC
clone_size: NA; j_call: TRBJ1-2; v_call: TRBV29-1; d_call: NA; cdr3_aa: CSVIANTGYTF; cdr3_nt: TGCAGCGTGATCGCTAACACCGGCTACACCTTC
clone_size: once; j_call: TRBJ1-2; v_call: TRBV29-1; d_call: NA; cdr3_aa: CSVARRDRPGYTF; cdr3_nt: TGCAGCGTTGCAAGGAGGGATCGGCCTGGCTACACCTTC
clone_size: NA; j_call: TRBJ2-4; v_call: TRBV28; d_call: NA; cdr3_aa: CASSFQGAKNIQYF; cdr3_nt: TGTGCCAGCAGTTTCCAGGGGGCCAAAAACATTCAGTACTTC
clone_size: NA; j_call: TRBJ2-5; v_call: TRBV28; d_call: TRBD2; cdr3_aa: CASRGRLAGVQETQYF; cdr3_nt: TGTGCCAGCAGGGGGAGACTAGCGGGGGTCCAAGAGACCCAGTACTTC
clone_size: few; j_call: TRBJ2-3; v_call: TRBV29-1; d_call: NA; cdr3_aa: CSVEEGRASTDTQYF; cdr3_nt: TGCAGCGTTGAAGAAGGCAGGGCAAGCACAGATACGCAGTATTTT
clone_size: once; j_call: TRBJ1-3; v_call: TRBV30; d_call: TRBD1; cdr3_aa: CAWGRQGFISGNTIYF; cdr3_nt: TGTGCCTGGGGTCGACAGGGGTTTATCTCTGGAAACACCATATATTTT
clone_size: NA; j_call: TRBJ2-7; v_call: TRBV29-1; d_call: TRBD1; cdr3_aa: CSVVRQGADYEQYF; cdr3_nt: TGCAGCGTTGTCAGACAGGGGGCTGACTACGAGCAGTACTTC
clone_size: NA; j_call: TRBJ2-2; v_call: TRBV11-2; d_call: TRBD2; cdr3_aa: CASSFLGSGGTRELFF; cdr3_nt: TGTGCCAGCAGCTTTCTTGGTAGCGGGGGGACCAGGGAGCTGTTTTTT
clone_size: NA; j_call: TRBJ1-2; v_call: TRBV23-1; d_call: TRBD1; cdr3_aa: CAAGGGQGDFNYGYTF; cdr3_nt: TGCGCTGCCGGGGGTGGACAGGGTGATTTCAACTATGGCTACACCTTC
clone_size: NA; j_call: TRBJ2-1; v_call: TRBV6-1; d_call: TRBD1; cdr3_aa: CASTHMRGREEQFF; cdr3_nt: TGTGCCAGCACCCACATGAGGGGGCGCGAGGAGCAGTTCTTC
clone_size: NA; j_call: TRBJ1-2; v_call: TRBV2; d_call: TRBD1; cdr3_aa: CASPRDRIGQGTYGYTF; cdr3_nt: TGTGCCAGCCCTAGAGATCGAATAGGACAGGGAACCTATGGCTACACCTTC
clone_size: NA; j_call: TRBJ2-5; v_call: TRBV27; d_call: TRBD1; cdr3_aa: CASSRTPGGLGETQYF; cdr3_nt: TGTGCCAGCAGCCGTACCCCAGGGGGCTTGGGAGAGACCCAGTACTTC
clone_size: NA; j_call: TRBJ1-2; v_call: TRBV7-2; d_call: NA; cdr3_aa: CASSLSGRPYGYTF; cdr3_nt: TGTGCCAGCAGCTTAAGCGGACGGCCCTATGGCTACACCTTC
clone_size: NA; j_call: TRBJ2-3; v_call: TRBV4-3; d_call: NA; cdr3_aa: CASSQVGLTSTDTQYF; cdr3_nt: TGCGCCAGCAGCCAAGTAGGTCTGACTAGCACAGATACGCAGTATTTT
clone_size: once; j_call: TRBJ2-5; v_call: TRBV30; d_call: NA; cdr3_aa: CAWSPGTQQETQYF; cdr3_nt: TGTGCCTGGAGTCCCGGGACCCAGCAAGAGACCCAGTACTTC